This TCR beta chain was retrieved from a study of blood T cells in healthy people across ages (dated by TCRdb to between 2015 and 2017). Describing the broader study: In model experiments, roughly one uniquely barcoded TCR beta cDNA molecule per two T cells was captured by template switching. Using deep sequencing normalized with unique cDNA molecular identifiers, the study measured how TCR beta repertoire diversity changes with age. The donors were divided into four age groups: young (average approximately 16 years), middle-aged (about 39), aged (about 62) and long-lived (more than 75). To avoid experimental bias, donors of different ages were distributed randomly across sequencing lanes. For two donors (one aged 18 to 30 and one aged 80 or older), the study analyzed two additional independent replicas of 1 million unique cDNA reads from the same blood draw.

On the study overall, not on this receptor specifically: Estimates of total diversity based on one million sequenced T cells were considered lower bounds and underestimates. Bulk unsorted PBMC profiling prevented conclusive comparison of naive and antigen-experienced compartments. Because the CMV infection status of the donors was unknown, age-related changes in expanded clonotypes may potentially have been confounded. A strong correlation was found between observed TCR beta diversity and the percentage of naive T cells measured by flow cytometry. The long-lived group showed more naive CD4+ T cells, fewer expanded clones and increased TCR diversity than the aged group, suggesting age selection. Observed TCR beta diversity per million T cells fell roughly linearly with age, and a significant reduction was already apparent by age around 39.

Systemically healthy Caucasian individuals from Russia, 39 in total and aged about 6 to 95 years, were included as donors. Each donor gave approximately 9.4 milliliters of peripheral blood, drawn into EDTA-treated Vacutainer tubes. Ficoll-Paque density-gradient centrifugation was used to isolate PBMCs, with at least 6 million obtained per sample. Total RNA was extracted from PBMCs with Trizol reagent, with at least 5.5 micrograms obtained per sample. For every donor, flow cytometry on a PBMC aliquot measured the percentage of naive CD45RAhigh/CD27high T cells. The CDR3 has 17 amino acids, counting the end cysteine and phenylalanine. CDR3 DNA is the only sequence kept; it has 51 bases, read in frame from the first base. The germline V and J ends show losses of 1 base and 0 bases respectively, and no gene match explains 6 bases of the junction. According to the germline V gene, CDR1 reads SGHRS and CDR2 reads YFSETQ.

Library preparation used 5' RACE. The listed sequencing device is Illumina HiSeq 2500. The second PCR ran for roughly 7 to 12 cycles and used a J-beta primer mix along with a sample-barcoded 5' primer. Each TCR beta cDNA molecule received a unique molecular identifier from a template-switch 5' adaptor carrying 12 random nucleotides. At least 2.5 million CDR3-containing paired-end reads were obtained from each sample. First-strand cDNA synthesis was performed from all RNA using the Mint cDNA synthesis kit, with priming by a TRBC-specific oligonucleotide. Following uracil-DNA glycosylase treatment, a first 18-cycle PCR with universal primers M1SS and BC2_uni_R was performed on all cDNA. As for the authors' bioinformatics: For normalization, 1 million high-quality reads, each with a distinct molecular identifier, were randomly selected from each sample. Instead of being binned into consensus sequences, reads that shared molecular identifiers were thrown out. MiTCR, with a Q25 quality threshold and the strictest error-elimination algorithm, was used for CDR3 identification, clonotype clustering and error correction. A nonparametric unseen species model with Euler transformation was used to estimate a lower bound on total TCR beta diversity. TCRdb reanalyzed the raw reads on its own, using fastp at Q25 for trimming and MiXCR for clone calling, and kept in-frame beta chains. Each entry is one CDR3 protein sequence, shown with its most common DNA and genes. The V and J calls here are based on TCRdb, not the publication. The sample includes approximately 1,100,000 distinct CDR3 sequences, with more than 40% observed a single time. Of the sample, about 20% falls within the top ten clones.

Comment on this clonotype: No antigen is known for it. The sample holds no much larger clone one base away, and base qualities are not on file.

The rearranged chain carries TRBV5-1 and TRBJ2-1, and 8 junctional nucleotides match TRBD2. The TCR originated in a woman between 55 and 75 years old in good health. Sequenced: blood. The sequenced DNA is TGCGCCAGCAGCTTGTATACCGGGAGGGCCTCCTACAATGAGCAGTTCTTC. Protein translation: CASSLYTGRASYNEQFF.